The rows below give T cell receptor beta chains drawn from one sample of a study of beta chain features in type 1 diabetes. Repertoires were generated with immunoSEQ multiplex PCR, while TCRdb's copy carries only in-frame clones and drops some. The sample carries hundreds of thousands of clones, around an eighth recorded once. The sample taken for sequencing was naive CD4+ T cells from blood. The receptor source for this set is a man between 18 and 35 years old with type 1 diabetes. Both conserved end residues are part of each CDR3. D genes are given only for firm matches. Not every row has a clone size; where given, it reads once, few, many or a size class.

11 TRBJ1-4 TRBV30 - - TGTGCCTGGAGTCAGGACTCCCCTTCGTATTTT CAWSQDSPSYF
12 TRBJ2-3 TRBV30 few - TGTGCCTGCGCGGGCCTCACAGATACGCAGTATTTT CACAGLTDTQYF
14 TRBJ2-1 TRBV30 few TRBD1 TGTGCCTGGAGTGGGACAGGGATTTACAATGAGCAGTTCTTC CAWSGTGIYNEQFF
16 TRBJ2-5 TRBV30 - - TGTGCCTGGAGTGTATATCCTCGGGACCAAAAAGAGACCCAGTACTTC CAWSVYPRDQKETQYF
17 TRBJ1-5 TRBV5-1 - - TGCGCCAGCAGCCCTGGCGCGGGAGATAATAGCAATCAGCCCCAGCATTTT CASSPGAGDNSNQPQHF
15 TRBJ1-4 TRBV4-1 - - TGCGCCAGCAGCCGGAGTGTCGCAACTAATGAAAAACTGTTTTTT CASSRSVATNEKLFF
16 TRBJ1-5 TRBV15 - TRBD1 TGTGCCACCAGCAGAGAGACAGGGGATAACAATCAGCCCCAGCATTTT CATSRETGDNNQPQHF
14 TRBJ2-5 TRBV9 few - TGTGCCAGCAGCGCGCGACAGAAAGCGGAGACCCAGTACTTC CASSARQKAETQYF
14 TRBJ1-1 TRBV19 few TRBD1 TGTGCCAGTAATAACAGGGGAATGAACACTGAAGCTTTCTTT CASNNRGMNTEAFF
15 TRBJ1-2 TRBV7-3 - TRBD1 TGTGCCAGCAGCCTAACAGGGGGCGCTGACTATGGCTACACCTTC CASSLTGGADYGYTF
15 TRBJ2-5 TRBV4-1 few - TGCGCCAGCAGCCAAGCCGGGACCGGCCAAGAGACCCAGTACTTC CASSQAGTGQETQYF
13 TRBJ2-7 TRBV15 - - TGTGCCACCAGTCAGGGGAAATCCTACGAGCAGTACTTC CATSQGKSYEQYF
12 TRBJ2-7 TRBV7-9 few - TGTGCCAGCAGCTTTAACCAGAACGAGCAGTACTTC CASSFNQNEQYF
16 TRBJ1-5 TRBV5-1 - - TGCGCCAGCAGCTGGACCCGGGACGAGCGCAATCAGCCCCAGCATTTT CASSWTRDERNQPQHF
16 TRBJ2-3 TRBV4-2 - - TGTGCCAGCAGCCAAGATCTCGGGGAACTCACAGATACGCAGTATTTT CASSQDLGELTDTQYF
18 TRBJ1-5 TRBV7-9 few - TGTGCCAGCAGCTTGTTCTCTGGGACACACCTTAGCAATCAGCCCCAGCATTTT CASSLFSGTHLSNQPQHF
16 TRBJ1-3 TRBV4-1 few - TGCGCCAGCAGCCAAGATAGGGCGAGCTCTGGAAACACCATATATTTT CASSQDRASSGNTIYF
12 TRBJ2-5 TRBV10-3 few - TGTGCCATCAGTGGGGTCCAGGAGACCCAGTACTTC CAISGVQETQYF
12 TRBJ2-5 TRBV6-6 - TRBD2 TGTGCCAGCAGCTGGGGAGGGGAGACCCAGTACTTC CASSWGGETQYF
12 TRBJ2-2 TRBV30 few - TGTGCCTGGAGTGTAGTCCAGGGGGAGCTGTTTTTT CAWSVVQGELFF
14 TRBJ1-5 TRBV4-1 few - TGCGCCAGCAGCCAAGACCGAAACAATCAGCCCCAGCATTTT CASSQDRNNQPQHF
11 TRBJ2-5 TRBV7-9 few - TGTGCCAGCAGCGCCGAAGAGACCCAGTACTTC CASSAEETQYF
13 TRBJ2-5 TRBV5-1 - TRBD1 TGCGCCAGCAGCAGTGGACAGGTGGAGACCCAGTACTTC CASSSGQVETQYF
10 TRBJ1-5 TRBV20-1 - - TGCAGTGCTAGTCATCAGCCCCAGCATTTT CSASHQPQHF
16 TRBJ1-6 TRBV5-1 - TRBD1 TGCGCCAGCAGCCGGATTTCCCGACAGGGAGATTCACCCCTCCACTTT CASSRISRQGDSPLHF
13 TRBJ2-3 TRBV28 few TRBD2 TGTGCCAGCAGTTTAGGGAGGGAAGATACGCAGTATTTT CASSLGREDTQYF
14 TRBJ2-7 TRBV2 - TRBD1 TGTGCCAGCAGTCAAACGGACAGGGTCGACGAGCAGTACTTC CASSQTDRVDEQYF
13 TRBJ1-1 TRBV10-3 few - TGTGCCATCCAACTGGAAATGAACACTGAAGCTTTCTTT CAIQLEMNTEAFF
14 TRBJ1-5 TRBV6-1 - - TGTGCCAGCAGTCACCGACGGGAAAATCAGCCCCAGCATTTT CASSHRRENQPQHF
16 TRBJ2-3 TRBV19 - - TGTGCCAGTACTGCCGGGACGGCAGGGGGGACAGATACGCAGTATTTT CASTAGTAGGTDTQYF
15 TRBJ1-1 TRBV30 - - TGTGCCCCACTCACAGACCCCCAGCGGGACACTGAAGCTTTCTTT CAPLTDPQRDTEAFF
12 TRBJ1-1 TRBV9 few - TGTGCCAGCAGCGTCTGGACAGCTGAAGCTTTCTTT CASSVWTAEAFF
12 TRBJ2-7 TRBV29-1 - - TGCAGCGTTGGGAGGGGGGCCTACGAGCAGTACTTC CSVGRGAYEQYF
13 TRBJ2-7 TRBV7-3 - - TGTGCCAGCAGCTCTACTCAGGGTCGGGAGCAGTACTTC CASSSTQGREQYF
12 TRBJ2-2 TRBV19 few - TGTGCCAGTAGTCGGCTAACCGGGGAGCTGTTTTTT CASSRLTGELFF
11 TRBJ1-2 TRBV30 - - TGTGCCTGGAGTGAGCAGTATGGCTACACCTTC CAWSEQYGYTF
11 TRBJ2-1 TRBV4-1 - - TGCGCCAGCAGACAGAGCAATGAGCAGTTCTTC CASRQSNEQFF
14 TRBJ2-1 TRBV7-2 few TRBD2 TGTGCCAGCAGCTTGACTAGCGGGGGTGTTGAGCAGTTCTTC CASSLTSGGVEQFF
16 TRBJ2-5 TRBV6-5 few TRBD2 TGTGCCAGCAGTTACTCGGGAGCGGGGAATGGAGAGACCCAGTACTTC CASSYSGAGNGETQYF
14 TRBJ1-1 TRBV15 - - TGTGCCACCAGCAGATTTCCCGAGAGTGGTGAAACTTTCTTT CATSRFPESGETFF
15 TRBJ2-7 TRBV10-3 few - TGTGCCATCAGTGATAACACCGGGACATCGTCCGAGCAGTACTTC CAISDNTGTSSEQYF
15 TRBJ2-3 TRBV5-1 few - TGCGCCAGCAGCTTAATCGAAGAGGGCACAGATACGCAGTATTTT CASSLIEEGTDTQYF